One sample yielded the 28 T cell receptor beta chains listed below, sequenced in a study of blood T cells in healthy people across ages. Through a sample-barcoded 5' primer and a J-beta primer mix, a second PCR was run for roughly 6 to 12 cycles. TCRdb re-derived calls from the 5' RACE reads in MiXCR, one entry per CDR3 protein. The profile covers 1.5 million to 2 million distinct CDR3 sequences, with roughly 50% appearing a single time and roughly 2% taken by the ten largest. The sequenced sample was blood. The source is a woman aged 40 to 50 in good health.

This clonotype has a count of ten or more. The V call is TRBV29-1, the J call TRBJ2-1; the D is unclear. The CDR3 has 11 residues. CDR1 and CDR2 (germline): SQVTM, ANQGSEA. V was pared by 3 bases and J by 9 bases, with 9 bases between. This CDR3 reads CSVEVLAEQFF. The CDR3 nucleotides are TGCAGCGTTGAGGTTCTGGCTGAGCAGTTCTTC.

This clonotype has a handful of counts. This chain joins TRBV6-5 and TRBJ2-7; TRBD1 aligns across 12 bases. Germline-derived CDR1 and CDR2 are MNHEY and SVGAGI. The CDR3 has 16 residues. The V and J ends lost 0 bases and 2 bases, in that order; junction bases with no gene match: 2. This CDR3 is CASSYSGQGAPYEQYF. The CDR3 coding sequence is TGTGCCAGCAGTTACTCGGGACAGGGGGCCCCCTACGAGCAGTACTTC.

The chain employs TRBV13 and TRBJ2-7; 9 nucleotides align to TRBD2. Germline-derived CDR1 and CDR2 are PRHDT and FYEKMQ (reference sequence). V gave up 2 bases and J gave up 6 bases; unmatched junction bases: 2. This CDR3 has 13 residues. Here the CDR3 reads CASSLLLAGEQYF. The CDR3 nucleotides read TGTGCCAGCAGCTTACTACTAGCGGGCGAGCAGTACTTC.

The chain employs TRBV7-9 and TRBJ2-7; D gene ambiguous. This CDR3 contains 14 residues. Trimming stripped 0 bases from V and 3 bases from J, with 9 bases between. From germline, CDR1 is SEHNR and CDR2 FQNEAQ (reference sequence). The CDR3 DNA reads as TGTGCCAGCAGCTTAGCTTCATCAAACTACGAGCAGTACTTC. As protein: CASSLASSNYEQYF.

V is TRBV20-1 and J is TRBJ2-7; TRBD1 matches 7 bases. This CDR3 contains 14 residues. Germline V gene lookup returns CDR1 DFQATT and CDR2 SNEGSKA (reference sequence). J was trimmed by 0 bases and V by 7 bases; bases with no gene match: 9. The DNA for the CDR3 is TGCAGTGTGTCGACGGGACAGCGCTCCTACGAGCAGTACTTC. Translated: CSVSTGQRSYEQYF.

CDR3 sequence: CASSRLSARPYEQYF. CDR3 sequence (DNA): TGTGCCAGCAGCCGCCTGTCAGCCAGACCCTACGAGCAGTACTTC. The J gene is TRBJ2-7, the V gene TRBV3-1; D gene uncertain. The germline V gene has CDR1 LGHDT and CDR2 YNNKEL (reference sequence). CDR3 size: 15 residues. Trimming took 4 bases from V and 2 from J, leaving 15 bases between them.

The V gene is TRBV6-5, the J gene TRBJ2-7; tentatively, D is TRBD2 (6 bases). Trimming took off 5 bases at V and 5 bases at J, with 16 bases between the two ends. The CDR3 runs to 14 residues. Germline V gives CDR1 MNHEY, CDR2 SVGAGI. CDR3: CASSGPSEPHEQYF. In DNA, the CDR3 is TGTGCCAGCAGTGGGCCTAGCGAGCCACACGAGCAGTACTTC.

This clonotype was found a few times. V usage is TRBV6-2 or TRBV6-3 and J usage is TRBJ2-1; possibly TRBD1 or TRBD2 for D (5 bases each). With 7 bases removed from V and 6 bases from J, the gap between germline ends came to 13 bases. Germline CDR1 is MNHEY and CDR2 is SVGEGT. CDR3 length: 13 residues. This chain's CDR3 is CASKQKGSNEQFF. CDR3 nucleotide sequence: TGTGCCAGCAAGCAGAAGGGGAGCAATGAGCAGTTCTTC.

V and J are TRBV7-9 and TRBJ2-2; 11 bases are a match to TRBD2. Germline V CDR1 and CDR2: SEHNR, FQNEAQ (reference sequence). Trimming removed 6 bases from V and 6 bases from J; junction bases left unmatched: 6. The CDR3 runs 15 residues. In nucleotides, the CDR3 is TGTGCCAGCAGTTTGACTAGCGGGGAACCCGGGGAGCTGTTTTTT. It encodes CASSLTSGEPGELFF.

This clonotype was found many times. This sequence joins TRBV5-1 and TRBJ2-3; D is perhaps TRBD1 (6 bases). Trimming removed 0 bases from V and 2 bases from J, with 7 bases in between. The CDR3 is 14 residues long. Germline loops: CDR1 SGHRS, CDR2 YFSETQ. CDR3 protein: CASSLGTATDTQYF. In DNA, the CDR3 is TGCGCCAGCAGCTTGGGGACAGCCACAGATACGCAGTATTTT. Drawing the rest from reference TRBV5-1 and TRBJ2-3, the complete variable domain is KAGVTQTPRYLIKTRGQQVTLSCSPISGHRSVSWYQQTPGQGLQFLFEYFSETQRNKGNFPGRFSGRQFSNSRSEMNVSTLELGDSALYLCASSLGTATDTQYFGPGTRLTVL.

This chain's CDR3 is CASSPGLAGMLDTQYF. The CDR3 DNA reads as TGCGCCAGCAGCCCAGGACTAGCGGGGATGTTAGATACGCAGTATTTT. The chain joins TRBV5-1 to TRBJ2-3; 12 bases are shared with TRBD2. The trim removed 4 bases at V and 5 bases at J, leaving 8 bases unmatched. CDR1 and CDR2 (germline): SGHRS, YFSETQ. The CDR3 covers 16 residues. The complete variable domain, with remaining parts taken from reference TRBV5-1 and TRBJ2-3, reads KAGVTQTPRYLIKTRGQQVTLSCSPISGHRSVSWYQQTPGQGLQFLFEYFSETQRNKGNFPGRFSGRQFSNSRSEMNVSTLELGDSALYLCASSPGLAGMLDTQYFGPGTRLTVL.

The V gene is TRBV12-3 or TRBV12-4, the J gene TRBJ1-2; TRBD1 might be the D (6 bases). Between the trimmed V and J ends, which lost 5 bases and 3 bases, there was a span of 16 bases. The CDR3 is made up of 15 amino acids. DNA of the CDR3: TGTGCCAGCAGTATTTACAGGGCCGGGGACTATGGCTACACCTTC. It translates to CASSIYRAGDYGYTF.

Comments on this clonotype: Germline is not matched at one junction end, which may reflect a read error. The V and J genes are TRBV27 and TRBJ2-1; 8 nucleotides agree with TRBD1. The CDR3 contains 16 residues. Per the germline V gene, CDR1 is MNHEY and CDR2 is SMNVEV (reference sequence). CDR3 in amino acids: CAGSLSQGARYNEQFF. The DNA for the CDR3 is TGTGCCGGCAGTTTATCGCAGGGGGCGAGGTACAATGAGCAGTTCTTC.

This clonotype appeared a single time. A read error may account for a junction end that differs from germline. CDR3 sequence reads: CASSRRGASETLYF. CDR3 DNA: TGTGCCAGCAGCCGTCGGGGGGCTTCGGAGACCCTGTACTTC. J is TRBJ2-5 and V is TRBV3-1; D possibly corresponds to TRBD2 (7 bases). The CDR3 consists of 14 residues. Looked up from germline, CDR1 is LGHDT and CDR2 is YNNKEL (reference sequence).

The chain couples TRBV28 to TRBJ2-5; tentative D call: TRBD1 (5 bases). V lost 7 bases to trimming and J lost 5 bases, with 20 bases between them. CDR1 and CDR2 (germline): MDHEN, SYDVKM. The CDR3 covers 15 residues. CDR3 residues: CASTPPDTGRETQYF. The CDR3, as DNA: TGTGCCAGCACCCCTCCGGACACGGGTCGGGAGACCCAGTACTTC.

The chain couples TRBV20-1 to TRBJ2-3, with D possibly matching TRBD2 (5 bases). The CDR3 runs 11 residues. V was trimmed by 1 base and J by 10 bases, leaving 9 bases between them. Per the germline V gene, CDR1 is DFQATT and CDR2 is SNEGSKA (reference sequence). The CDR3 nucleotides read TGCAGTGCTAGAGGAGACTATTCGCAGTATTTT. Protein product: CSARGDYSQYF.

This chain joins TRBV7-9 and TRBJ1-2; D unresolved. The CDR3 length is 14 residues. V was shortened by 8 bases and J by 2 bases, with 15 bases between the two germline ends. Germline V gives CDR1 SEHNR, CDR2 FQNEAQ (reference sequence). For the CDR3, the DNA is TGTGCCAGCGCCGTGGGTGGGGTGAACTATGGCTACACCTTC. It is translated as CASAVGGVNYGYTF.

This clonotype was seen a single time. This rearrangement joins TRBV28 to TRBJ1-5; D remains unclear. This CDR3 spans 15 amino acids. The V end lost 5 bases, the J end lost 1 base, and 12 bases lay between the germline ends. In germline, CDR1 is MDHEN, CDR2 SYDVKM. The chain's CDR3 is CASSPPQLSNQPQHF. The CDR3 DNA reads TGTGCCAGCAGTCCCCCGCAGCTAAGCAATCAGCCCCAGCATTTT.

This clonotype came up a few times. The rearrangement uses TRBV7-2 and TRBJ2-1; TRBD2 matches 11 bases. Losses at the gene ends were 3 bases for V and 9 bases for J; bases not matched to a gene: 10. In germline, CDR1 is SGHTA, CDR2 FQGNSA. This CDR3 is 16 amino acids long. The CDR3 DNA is TGTGCCAGCAGCTTTGGTAGCGGGGGGGCTTACGGTGAGCAGTTCTTC. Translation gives CASSFGSGGAYGEQFF.

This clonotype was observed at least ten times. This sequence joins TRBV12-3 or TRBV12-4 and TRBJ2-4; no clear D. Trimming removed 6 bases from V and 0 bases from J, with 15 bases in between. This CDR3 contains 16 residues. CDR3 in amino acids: CASSPGENLAKNIQYF. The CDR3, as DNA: TGTGCCAGCAGCCCTGGGGAAAACCTAGCCAAAAACATTCAGTACTTC.

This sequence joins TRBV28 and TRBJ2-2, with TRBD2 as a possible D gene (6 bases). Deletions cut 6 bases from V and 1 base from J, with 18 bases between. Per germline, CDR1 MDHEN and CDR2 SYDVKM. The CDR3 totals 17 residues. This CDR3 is CASSPRSGRQNTGELFF. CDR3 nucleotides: TGTGCCAGCAGCCCGAGGTCGGGGAGGCAGAACACCGGGGAGCTGTTTTTT.

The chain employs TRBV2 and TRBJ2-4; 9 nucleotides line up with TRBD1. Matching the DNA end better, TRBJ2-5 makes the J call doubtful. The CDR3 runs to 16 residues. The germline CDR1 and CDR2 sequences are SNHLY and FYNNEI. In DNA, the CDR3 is TGTGCCAGCAGTGCCTATAACAGGGGGCCTCAAGAGACCCAGTACTTC. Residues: CASSAYNRGPQETQYF.

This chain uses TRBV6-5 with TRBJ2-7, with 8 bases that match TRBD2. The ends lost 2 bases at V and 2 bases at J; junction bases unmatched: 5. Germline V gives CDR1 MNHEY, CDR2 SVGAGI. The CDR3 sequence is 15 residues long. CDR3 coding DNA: TGTGCCAGCAGTTACCCCACTAGCGGTACCTACGAGCAGTACTTC. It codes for CASSYPTSGTYEQYF.

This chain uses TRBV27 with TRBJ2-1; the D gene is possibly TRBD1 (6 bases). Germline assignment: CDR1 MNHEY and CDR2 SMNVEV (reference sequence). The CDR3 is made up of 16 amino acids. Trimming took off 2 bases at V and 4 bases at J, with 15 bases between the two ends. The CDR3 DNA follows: TGTGCCAGCAGTTTAGAGACAGGCGTACCATACAATGAGCAGTTCTTC. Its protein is CASSLETGVPYNEQFF.

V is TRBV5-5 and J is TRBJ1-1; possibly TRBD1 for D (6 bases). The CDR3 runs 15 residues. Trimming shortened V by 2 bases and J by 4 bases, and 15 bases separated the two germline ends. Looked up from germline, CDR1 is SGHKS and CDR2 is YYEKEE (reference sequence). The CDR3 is CASSFAGALSTEAFF. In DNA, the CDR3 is TGTGCCAGCAGCTTTGCAGGGGCCCTTAGCACTGAAGCTTTCTTT.

CDR3 bases: TGTGCCAGCAGTTACTCGTTATCGGGACAGCCTATTTATCATGAGCAGTTCTTC. This gives the protein CASSYSLSGQPIYHEQFF. The rearrangement uses TRBV6-5 and TRBJ2-1, with TRBD1 matching over 7 bases. Germline lookup yields CDR1 MNHEY and CDR2 SVGAGI. Losses at the gene ends were 0 bases for V and 8 bases for J; bases not matched to a gene: 16. The CDR3 length is 18 residues.

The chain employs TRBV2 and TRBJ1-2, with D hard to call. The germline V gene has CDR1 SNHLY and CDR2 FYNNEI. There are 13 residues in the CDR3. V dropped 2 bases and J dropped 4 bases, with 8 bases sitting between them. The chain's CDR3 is CASSESLIYGYTF. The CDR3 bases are TGTGCCAGCAGTGAAAGCCTCATCTATGGCTACACCTTC. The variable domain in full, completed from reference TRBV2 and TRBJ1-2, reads EPEVTQTPSHQVTQMGQEVILRCVPISNHLYFYWYRQILGQKVEFLVSFYNNEISEKSEIFDDQFSVERPDGSNFTLKIRSTKLEDSAMYFCASSESLIYGYTFGSGTRLTVV.

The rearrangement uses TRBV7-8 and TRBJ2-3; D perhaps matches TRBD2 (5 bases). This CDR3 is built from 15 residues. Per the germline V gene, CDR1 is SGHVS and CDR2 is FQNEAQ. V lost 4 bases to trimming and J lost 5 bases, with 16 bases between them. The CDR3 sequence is CASSCLASRGDTQYF. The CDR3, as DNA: TGTGCCAGCAGCTGCTTGGCTTCCCGGGGAGATACGCAGTATTTT.